The entry that follows covers one T cell receptor (beta chain) sequence. The data derive from a study of OX40 agonist ivuxolimab in advanced cancers. Data came from immunoSEQ multiplex PCR; TCRdb stores just in-frame clones and leaves some out. The sample has about 100,000 clones; around nine tenths are singletons. Germline CDR1 is SGHDT and CDR2 is YYEEEE. This CDR3 is 12 amino acids long. The V gene end was trimmed by 6 bases and the J gene end by 5 bases; junction bases not matched to a gene: 4. The sequencing used CD4+ or CD8+ T cells sorted from blood, collected in a trial of the OX40 agonist ivuxolimab. This chain joins TRBV5-6 and TRBJ2-5, with 7 bases fitting TRBD1. The receptor comes from an adult with an advanced solid tumor such as melanoma, head and neck, liver or kidney cancer. CDR3 bases: TGTGCCAGCAACAGGGGAATCGAGACCCAGTACTTC. Protein product: CASNRGIETQYF.